The 16 T cell receptor beta chains below all came from one sample that was sequenced in a study of blood T cell repertoires in COVID-19. This table comes from immunoSEQ multiplex PCR, and its TCRdb copy is limited to in-frame clones, with some not included. Of over 60,000 clones in the sample, 80% were seen once. Material for sequencing was peripheral blood. These receptors came from a human donor in a cohort sampled during active COVID-19.

Points on this clone: At one boundary the junction diverges from the germline segment, which might be a read error. The chain joins TRBV7-7 to TRBJ2-5; 8 bases are shared with TRBD1. The CDR3 length is 14 residues. Germline values: CDR1 SSHAT, CDR2 FNYEAQ (reference sequence). The CDR3 region is CASSLDRDGETQYF. CDR3 DNA: TGTGCTAGCAGCTTGGACAGGGACGGAGAGACCCAGTACTTC.

Only one count was recorded for this clone. V is TRBV10-3 and J is TRBJ1-1; 8 nucleotides line up with TRBD1. From germline, CDR1 is ENHRY and CDR2 SYGVKD. The V segment lost 10 bases and the J segment 5 bases; nucleotides outside the gene matches: 9. This CDR3 has 13 residues. CDR3 nucleotides: TGTGCCACCCAGTTACAGGGGGGGACTGAAGCTTTCTTT. Translation: CATQLQGGTEAFF.

The chain couples TRBV24-1 to TRBJ2-3; the D gene is possibly TRBD1 (6 bases). Deletions cut 3 bases from V and 4 bases from J, with 16 bases between. This CDR3 comprises 16 residues. Germline-derived CDR1 and CDR2 are KGHDR and SFDVKD. CDR3 residues: CATSDTTGKGADTQYF. The CDR3 DNA reads TGTGCCACCAGTGATACAACAGGGAAAGGCGCAGATACGCAGTATTTT.

V gene TRBV5-1 combines with J gene TRBJ2-7; 9 bases match TRBD1. The V and J ends lost 4 bases and 2 bases, in that order; junction bases with no gene match: 7. Germline V gene lookup returns CDR1 SGHRS and CDR2 YFSETQ. The CDR3 is made up of 15 amino acids. CDR3 loop: CASSIRDRATYEQYF. CDR3 bases: TGCGCCAGCAGCATCCGGGACAGGGCAACCTACGAGCAGTACTTC.

The chain carries TRBV11-2 and TRBJ2-2, with D possibly TRBD2 on 5 matching bases. Per the germline V gene, CDR1 is SGHAT and CDR2 is FQNNGV. Trimming removed 5 bases from V and 7 bases from J, with 11 bases in between. This CDR3 comprises 13 residues. The chain's CDR3 is CASSPARGGELFF. The CDR3 DNA follows: TGTGCCAGCAGCCCAGCCCGGGGCGGGGAGCTGTTTTTT.

Many counts were recorded for this clone. The gene calls are TRBV4-3 and TRBJ1-4; D might be TRBD1 (5 bases). V dropped 0 bases and J dropped 11 bases, with 7 bases sitting between them. Germline V gene sequence: CDR1 LGHNA, CDR2 YSLEER. This CDR3 is 12 amino acids long. Here the CDR3 DNA reads TGCGCCAGCAGCCAAGACAGGGATAAACTGTTTTTT. This codes for CASSQDRDKLFF.

This chain connects TRBV11-2 to TRBJ2-7; 12 bases align to TRBD2. Germline-derived CDR1 and CDR2 are SGHAT and FQNNGV. Trimming at V came to 4 bases and at J to 1 base, leaving 2 bases not matched to a gene. This CDR3 is built from 15 residues. This CDR3 is CASSSGLAGSYEQYF. The DNA for the CDR3 is TGTGCCAGCAGCTCGGGACTAGCGGGTTCCTACGAGCAGTACTTC.

V and J are TRBV5-1 and TRBJ1-2; 7 nucleotides agree with TRBD1. The CDR3 totals 13 residues. The V gene end was trimmed by 4 bases and the J gene end by 3 bases; junction bases not matched to a gene: 3. Germline lookup yields CDR1 SGHRS and CDR2 YFSETQ. The CDR3 here is CASSLGTDYGYTF. DNA for the CDR3: TGCGCCAGCAGCCTTGGGACAGACTATGGCTACACCTTC.

This clone was detected only once. The rearrangement uses TRBV7-9 and TRBJ2-3, with D possibly matching TRBD1 (5 bases). V dropped 4 bases and J dropped 2 bases, with 10 bases sitting between them. CDR3 length: 14 amino acids. Germline CDR1 reads SEHNR; CDR2 reads FQNEAQ (reference sequence). CDR3 region: CASSYLDNTDTQYF. CDR3 DNA: TGTGCCAGCAGCTATCTGGACAACACAGATACGCAGTATTTT.

This clone has more than one count but fewer than ten. The chain is built from TRBV2 and TRBJ2-3, with 13 nucleotides matching TRBD2. This CDR3 spans 17 amino acids. J lost 4 bases, V lost 5 bases, and 9 bases had no gene match. CDR1 SNHLY and CDR2 FYNNEI come from the germline V gene. The CDR3 bases are TGTGCCAGCAGTTCAGGACTAGCGGGAGCAGGGGCAGATACGCAGTATTTT. As protein: CASSSGLAGAGADTQYF.

The V call is TRBV18, the J call TRBJ2-2, with TRBD1 matching 10 bases. The CDR3 sequence is 17 residues long. Germline lookup yields CDR1 KGHSH and CDR2 LQKENI. Trimming removed 4 bases from V and 5 bases from J; junction bases left unmatched: 10. The CDR3, as DNA: TGTGCCAGCTCACTTCCGACGGGACAGGGGTGGACCGGGGAGCTGTTTTTT. Translated: CASSLPTGQGWTGELFF.

The chain combines TRBV29-1 with TRBJ2-5; TRBD1 matches at 11 bases. The CDR3 extends over 15 amino acids. The germline V gene has CDR1 SQVTM and CDR2 ANQGSEA. V shed 3 bases, J shed 2 bases, and the junction held 5 bases outside the gene matches. CDR3 nucleotides: TGCAGCGTTGAGGAGGACAGGGGGCTACAAGAGACCCAGTACTTC. Its translation is CSVEEDRGLQETQYF.

The chain links TRBV6-2 or TRBV6-3 to TRBJ1-5; no reliable D call. CDR1 is MNHEY, CDR2 SVGEGT, per germline. V gave up 6 bases and J gave up 0 bases, with 12 bases separating them. The CDR3 sequence is 15 residues long. CDR3 coding DNA: TGTGCCAGCAGCGATGGGCTGTATAGCAATCAGCCCCAGCATTTT. It translates to CASSDGLYSNQPQHF.

The chain has TRBV27 and TRBJ2-7; D may be TRBD1 (6 bases). Germline V gene data show CDR1 as MNHEY and CDR2 as SMNVEV (reference sequence). The CDR3 spans 13 residues. The V end was cut by 5 bases, the J end by 1 base, with 9 bases between. CDR3 region: CASSLGTSYEQYF. CDR3 DNA sequence: TGTGCCAGCAGTCTCGGGACATCCTACGAGCAGTACTTC.

The V and J genes are TRBV7-6 and TRBJ1-3, with 7 positions matching TRBD1. Trimming took 5 bases from V and 0 from J; bases not matched to a gene: 4. The CDR3 loop spans 15 amino acids. The germline CDR1 and CDR2 sequences are SGHVS and FNYEAQ. This CDR3 is CASSPDRNSGNTIYF. CDR3 nucleotide sequence: TGTGCCAGCAGCCCGGACAGGAACTCTGGAAACACCATATATTTT.

The chain is built from TRBV3-1 (or the pseudogene TRBV3-2) and TRBJ2-7; TRBD2 matches at 11 bases. Germline loops: CDR1 LGHDT, CDR2 YNNKEL (reference sequence). V shed 1 base and J 2 bases; nucleotides not matched to a gene: 7. This CDR3 region has 17 residues. The CDR3 sequence: CASSQAPTSGGTYEQYF. The CDR3 nucleotides read TGTGCCAGCAGCCAAGCACCAACTAGCGGGGGAACCTACGAGCAGTACTTC.